The clone carrying this T cell receptor beta chain has only one observation. Its cognate antigen is unknown. This record comes from a study of T cell responses to AZD1222 COVID-19 vaccine. Study conclusions and caveats: Donors were largely white British and mainly female; clonal diversity was possibly underestimated.

Trimming removed 5 bases from V and 3 bases from J, with 16 bases in between. The CDR3 consists of 15 residues. Per germline, CDR1 SGHTA and CDR2 FQGNSA. TCRdb's table, derived via immunoSEQ multiplex PCR, lists solely in-frame clones and lacks some. Of 160,000 or so clones in the sample, roughly 90% were seen once. The chain carries TRBV7-2 and TRBJ1-1, with D maybe TRBD1 (5 bases). Sequenced material: peripheral blood, taken 28 days after the second AZD1222 dose. This receptor was taken from an adult who received the AZD1222 COVID-19 vaccine. The DNA of the CDR3 is TGTGCCAGCAGCAGAGGGGACGGGGGACACACTGAAGCTTTCTTT. Amino acids: CASSRGDGGHTEAFF.